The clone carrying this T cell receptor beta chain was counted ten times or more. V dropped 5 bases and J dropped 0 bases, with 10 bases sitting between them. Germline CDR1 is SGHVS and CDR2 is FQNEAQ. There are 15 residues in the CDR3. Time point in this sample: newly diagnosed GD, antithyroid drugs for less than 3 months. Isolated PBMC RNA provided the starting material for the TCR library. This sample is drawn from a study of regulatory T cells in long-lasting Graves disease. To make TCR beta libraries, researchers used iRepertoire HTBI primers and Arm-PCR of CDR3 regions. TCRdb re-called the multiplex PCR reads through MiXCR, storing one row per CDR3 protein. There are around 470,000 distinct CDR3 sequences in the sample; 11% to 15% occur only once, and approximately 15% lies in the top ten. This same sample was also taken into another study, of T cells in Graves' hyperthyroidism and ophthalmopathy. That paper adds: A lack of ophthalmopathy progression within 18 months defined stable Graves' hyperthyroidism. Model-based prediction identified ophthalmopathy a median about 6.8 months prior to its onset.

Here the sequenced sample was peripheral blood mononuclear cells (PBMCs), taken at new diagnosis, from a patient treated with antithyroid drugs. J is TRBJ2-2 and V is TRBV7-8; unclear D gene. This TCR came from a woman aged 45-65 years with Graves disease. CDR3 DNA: TGTGCCAGCAGCCCGGACGGCGCGAACACCGGGGAGCTGTTTTTT. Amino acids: CASSPDGANTGELFF.